These 30 T cell receptor beta chains were all obtained from the same sample, sequenced in a study of cytomegalovirus exposure and HLA in healthy donors. A multiplex PCR was run with 60 Vbeta primers and 13 Jbeta primers. TCRdb keeps only in-frame clones here, not all; method: immunoSEQ multiplex PCR. The table lists some 200,000 clones, about 85% of them singletons, with 3.5% to 4% in the top ten. Specimen: PBMCs. The receptor set was obtained from a man aged 50-60 years in good health and CMV-seronegative.

V is TRBV15 and J is TRBJ2-1, with 7 bases identical to TRBD1. Germline V gene sequence: CDR1 LNHNV, CDR2 YYDKDF (reference sequence). V shed 2 bases, J shed 6 bases, and the junction held 4 bases outside the gene matches. The CDR3 is made up of 14 amino acids. The CDR3: CATSRTGQPNEQFF. The CDR3 DNA is TGTGCCACCAGCAGAACGGGACAGCCCAATGAGCAGTTCTTC.

CDR3 nucleotide sequence: TGTGCCAGCAGCTATCGGGGGACAGAGCCTTACGAGCAGTACTTC. As protein: CASSYRGTEPYEQYF. The chain combines TRBV12-1 with TRBJ2-7; TRBD1 reflects the table's D call only, with no check against the DNA. TRBV12-1 is marked as a pseudogene. The CDR3 sequence is 15 residues long.

The chain couples TRBV4-1 to TRBJ2-5; possible D gene TRBD2, 7 bases. The CDR3 loop spans 13 amino acids. Trimming pared 3 bases from V and 6 bases from J, leaving 11 bases between. Germline lookup yields CDR1 MGHRA and CDR2 YSYEKL. CDR3 residues: CASSQLGGQTQYF. The CDR3 DNA sequence: TGCGCCAGCAGCCAGTTGGGGGGGCAGACCCAGTACTTC.

This clone has a handful of counts. The genes are TRBV6-5 and TRBJ1-4; 9 positions agree with TRBD1. The germline V gene encodes CDR1 MNHEY and CDR2 SVGAGI. The CDR3 consists of 11 residues. Germline trimming cut 5 bases from V and 15 bases from J; bases unmatched to any gene: 4. The CDR3: CASSGQGRMFF. CDR3 DNA sequence: TGTGCCAGCAGTGGACAGGGGAGGATGTTTTTT.

V is TRBV7-9 and J is TRBJ1-2; 11 bases map to TRBD1. The length of the CDR3 is 15 residues. With V trimmed by 5 bases and J by 7 bases, 9 bases remained unmatched. CDR1 and CDR2 from the germline V gene are SEHNR and FQNEAQ (reference sequence). CDR3 DNA sequence: TGTGCCAGCAGCACCCCGGGACAGGGGGGAACTGGCTACACCTTC. It translates to CASSTPGQGGTGYTF.

The rearrangement uses TRBV6-5 and TRBJ1-2; TRBD1 agrees at 7 bases. The germline gives CDR1 MNHEY, CDR2 SVGAGI. The CDR3 has 14 residues. V shed 5 bases and J 2 bases; nucleotides not matched to a gene: 5. In DNA form, the CDR3 reads TGTGCCAGCAGTGGGGGGACAGCCAACTATGGCTACACCTTC. It translates to CASSGGTANYGYTF.

In this sample, this clone turned up once. V usage is TRBV9 and J usage is TRBJ2-7, with TRBD2 as a possible D gene (6 bases). CDR3 length: 16 amino acids. Germline CDR1 and CDR2: SGDLS and YYNGEE. Trimming cost V 0 bases and J 1 base, with 14 bases left between them. The CDR3 DNA follows: TGTGCCAGCAGCGTAGACGGGAGCTCAGCATCCTACGAGCAGTACTTC. This translates into CASSVDGSSASYEQYF. Together with reference TRBV9 and TRBJ2-7, the CDR3 gives the full variable domain: DSGVTQTPKHLITATGQRVTLRCSPRSGDLSVYWYQQSLDQGLQFLIQYYNGEERAKGNILERFSAQQFPDLHSELNLSSLELGDSALYFCASSVDGSSASYEQYFGPGTRLTVT.

The chain recombines TRBV7-2 with TRBJ2-3; D is possibly TRBD2 (5 bases). The V end lost 5 bases, the J end lost 3 bases, and 21 bases lay between the germline ends. Germline CDR1 reads SGHTA; CDR2 reads FQGNSA. The CDR3 runs 17 residues. CDR3 residues: CASSLDISVVSTDTQYF. The CDR3, as DNA: TGTGCCAGCAGCCTTGACATTAGCGTGGTTTCGACAGATACGCAGTATTTT.

The chain employs TRBV18 and TRBJ2-1, with 7 positions matching TRBD1. This CDR3 region has 13 residues. CDR1 and CDR2 (germline): KGHSH, LQKENI. J was trimmed by 7 bases and V by 3 bases; bases with no gene match: 3. CDR3 bases: TGTGCCAGCTCACCCAACAGGGGAAATGAGCAGTTCTTC. It codes for CASSPNRGNEQFF.

This clone was observed a handful of times. The chain employs TRBV19 and TRBJ2-3; the match to TRBD1 covers 9 bases. With 6 bases clipped from V and 7 bases from J, the junction kept 11 bases outside the gene matches. CDR3 length equals 15 residues. Germline CDR1 reads LNHDA; CDR2 reads SQIVND (reference sequence). CDR3 amino acids: CASSNRDRDGNTQYF. The CDR3 bases are TGTGCCAGTAGCAACCGGGACAGGGATGGGAATACGCAGTATTTT. Using reference TRBV19 and TRBJ2-3 for the parts outside the CDR3, the full variable domain is DGGITQSPKYLFRKEGQNVTLSCEQNLNHDAMYWYRQDPGQGLRLIYYSQIVNDFQKGDIAEGYSVSREKKESFPLTVTSAQKNPTAFYLCASSNRDRDGNTQYFGPGTRLTVL.

The chain links TRBV7-8 to TRBJ2-1; possibly TRBD2 for D (6 bases). Trimming left V 1 base short and J 2 bases short, with 9 bases between. CDR1 and CDR2 from the germline V gene are SGHVS and FQNEAQ. The CDR3 contains 15 residues. DNA for the CDR3: TGTGCCAGCAGCTTAGTCGGGGGAGCCTACAATGAGCAGTTCTTC. Translated, it gives CASSLVGGAYNEQFF.

This chain joins TRBV7-2 and TRBJ2-5; D remains ambiguous. Trimming pared 1 base from V and 5 bases from J, leaving 14 bases between. The length of the CDR3 is 15 residues. Germline assignment: CDR1 SGHTA and CDR2 FQGNSA. CDR3 sequence (DNA): TGTGCCAGCAGCTTAGGAGGAGTCTTTTCGGAGACCCAGTACTTC. Amino acid sequence: CASSLGGVFSETQYF.

V usage is TRBV7-9 and J usage is TRBJ2-1, with 7 bases matching TRBD2. Germline values: CDR1 SEHNR, CDR2 FQNEAQ (reference sequence). CDR3 length: 13 residues. J was trimmed by 5 bases and V by 5 bases; bases with no gene match: 3. Here the CDR3 DNA reads TGTGCCAGCAGCGCTAGCGGCCACAATGAGCAGTTCTTC. It is translated as CASSASGHNEQFF.

This clone was found a few times. This sequence joins TRBV12-5 and TRBJ2-5; possible D gene TRBD2, 7 bases. CDR1 and CDR2 from the germline V gene are LGHNT and FRNRAP. Trimming removed 9 bases from V and 2 bases from J, with 19 bases in between. There are 15 residues in the CDR3. CDR3 sequence (DNA): TGTGCTAGCCGGGGGCTTATGGGGGGGCAAGAGACCCAGTACTTC. This sequence encodes CASRGLMGGQETQYF.

This clone was picked up one time. This chain uses TRBV7-3 with TRBJ2-7; a weak D match, TRBD1 (5 bases). This CDR3 is built from 14 residues. Germline V gene sequence: CDR1 SGHTA, CDR2 FQGTGA. The germline V and J ends were trimmed by 4 bases and 3 bases, with 13 bases remaining between them. In DNA form, the CDR3 reads TGTGCCAGCAGCTCCCGACAGTCGATCTACGAGCAGTACTTC. As protein: CASSSRQSIYEQYF.

J is TRBJ1-1 and V is TRBV7-3; 7 bases map to TRBD1. This CDR3 has 13 amino acids. Per germline, CDR1 SGHTA and CDR2 FQGTGA. Trimming removed 5 bases from V and 7 bases from J; junction bases left unmatched: 7. CDR3 coding DNA: TGTGCCAGCAGCCTTCGACAGGGCCTTGAAGCTTTCTTT. Translation: CASSLRQGLEAFF.

This clone showed up many times. The V call is TRBV6-6, the J call TRBJ1-1; 8 bases are a match to TRBD1. Germline loops: CDR1 MNHNY, CDR2 SVGAGI (reference sequence). With 6 bases clipped from V and 1 base from J, the junction kept 7 bases outside the gene matches. The CDR3 is 15 amino acids. The CDR3 region is CASSFQGATNTEAFF. The CDR3 nucleotides are TGTGCCAGCAGCTTTCAGGGGGCGACGAACACTGAAGCTTTCTTT.

The chain recombines TRBV15 with TRBJ2-1, with 11 bases lining up with TRBD2. This CDR3 is 18 amino acids long. Looked up from germline, CDR1 is LNHNV and CDR2 is YYDKDF (reference sequence). Trimming removed 5 bases from V and 6 bases from J; junction bases left unmatched: 15. The CDR3 DNA is TGTGCCACCAGCGCCGCGGGGGTAGCGGGGGGGCCGAGCAATGAGCAGTTCTTC. This sequence encodes CATSAAGVAGGPSNEQFF.

The chain links TRBV13 to TRBJ1-4; D is perhaps TRBD1 (5 bases). Germline CDR1 PRHDT, CDR2 FYEKMQ (reference sequence). Between the trimmed V and J ends, which lost 4 bases and 3 bases, there was a span of 12 bases. The CDR3 covers 15 residues. The CDR3 sequence is CASSYTGRANEKLFF. In DNA form, the CDR3 reads TGTGCCAGCAGCTATACAGGCAGGGCTAATGAAAAACTGTTTTTT.

The CDR3 region is CASALGGLANEKLFF. The CDR3 bases are TGTGCCAGCGCCTTGGGAGGGCTCGCTAATGAAAAACTGTTTTTT. The chain has TRBV27 and TRBJ1-4; D is unresolved. The CDR3 totals 15 residues. The ends were cut back, 8 bases at V and 3 bases at J, with 16 bases in the middle. Germline CDR1 is MNHEY and CDR2 is SMNVEV (reference sequence).

V is TRBV10-1 and J is TRBJ1-5, with 7 bases aligning to TRBD1. CDR3 length: 16 residues. With V trimmed by 6 bases and J by 2 bases, 10 bases remained unmatched. Germline CDR1 reads WNHNN; CDR2 reads SYGVQD (reference sequence). The CDR3 coding sequence is TGCGCCAGCAGAGATGCAGGGGGAAGTTGCAATCAGCCCCAGCATTTT. This gives the protein CASRDAGGSCNQPQHF.

A single count supports this clone. The gene calls are TRBV6-5 and TRBJ1-1, with a possible D match to TRBD1 (5 bases). Germline assignment: CDR1 MNHEY and CDR2 SVGAGI. Trimming removed 2 bases from V and 2 bases from J, with 9 bases in between. There are 14 residues in the CDR3. The CDR3 region is CASSYQGQNTEAFF. CDR3 sequence (DNA): TGTGCCAGCAGTTACCAGGGCCAAAACACTGAAGCTTTCTTT.

On this clone: An end of the junction differs from the germline gene, which may be a read error. The V gene is TRBV18, the J gene TRBJ2-1; a possible D gene is TRBD1 (5 bases). Germline lookup yields CDR1 KGHSH and CDR2 LQKENI. This CDR3 contains 14 residues. DNA of the CDR3: TGTGCCAGCTCGCCACAGAGGACATACAATGAGCAGTTCTTC. Protein sequence: CASSPQRTYNEQFF.

This clone showed up just once. The chain is built from TRBV21-1 and TRBJ2-5; the table's D call TRBD2 went unverified against the DNA. TRBV21-1 is given as a pseudogene. This CDR3 comprises 18 residues. The DNA for the CDR3 is TGTGCCAGCAGCAAAGTCCAGCGGGGGACCACGTACCAAGAGACCCAGTACTTC. Its translation: CASSKVQRGTTYQETQYF.

CDR3 nucleotide sequence: TGCGCCAGCAGCTGGGCGGGGGGTTCAGATACGCAGTATTTT. Translation gives CASSWAGGSDTQYF. The V call is TRBV5-1, the J call TRBJ2-3; 8 bases are a match to TRBD2. This CDR3 comprises 14 residues. The V gene's germline CDR1 is SGHRS and CDR2 YFSETQ. The ends lost 3 bases at V and 4 bases at J; junction bases unmatched: 4.

This chain links TRBV27 with TRBJ2-3, with 9 bases aligning to TRBD2. This CDR3 comprises 15 residues. Germline lookup yields CDR1 MNHEY and CDR2 SMNVEV (reference sequence). The V and J ends lost 5 bases and 0 bases, in that order; junction bases with no gene match: 3. Written as DNA, the CDR3 is TGTGCCAGCAGTCGACTAGCGGAGAGCACAGATACGCAGTATTTT. It translates to CASSRLAESTDTQYF.

This chain's CDR3 is CASSSSPTRTGQETQYF. The CDR3 DNA is TGTGCCAGCAGCTCTTCGCCTACCAGGACAGGACAAGAGACCCAGTACTTC. This sequence joins TRBV7-2 and TRBJ2-5; 7 bases map to TRBD1. The length of the CDR3 is 17 residues. Germline V CDR1 and CDR2: SGHTA, FQGNSA. J was trimmed by 2 bases and V by 4 bases; bases with no gene match: 13.

This clone was found once. The chain combines TRBV5-8 with TRBJ2-7; the D is unclear. This CDR3 spans 14 amino acids. Germline V CDR1 and CDR2: SGHTS, YDEGEE. The V end was cut by 1 base, the J end by 2 bases, with 10 bases between. The CDR3, as DNA: TGTGCCAGCAGCTTGACGAGACAACCCTACGAGCAGTACTTC. It yields the protein CASSLTRQPYEQYF.

This chain links TRBV19 with TRBJ2-1; 9 positions match TRBD2. Trimming cost V 1 base and J 7 bases; bases outside gene matches: 11. Germline V gene sequence: CDR1 LNHDA, CDR2 SQIVND (reference sequence). This CDR3 is built from 17 residues. Here the CDR3 reads CASSIAHTGLAMNEQFF. Written as DNA, the CDR3 is TGTGCCAGTAGTATAGCACATACGGGACTAGCCATGAATGAGCAGTTCTTC. The full variable domain, completed using reference TRBV19 and TRBJ2-1, is DGGITQSPKYLFRKEGQNVTLSCEQNLNHDAMYWYRQDPGQGLRLIYYSQIVNDFQKGDIAEGYSVSREKKESFPLTVTSAQKNPTAFYLCASSIAHTGLAMNEQFFGPGTRLTVL.

The chain links TRBV27 to TRBJ1-2, with D possibly TRBD1 on 6 matching bases. The V gene lost 4 bases and the J gene lost 2 bases, with 23 bases spanning the gap. CDR3 length: 18 residues. Germline V gives CDR1 MNHEY, CDR2 SMNVEV (reference sequence). For the CDR3, the DNA is TGTGCCAGCAGTTCTCTTGACAGGATTCCGACACTAAACTATGGCTACACCTTC. It encodes CASSSLDRIPTLNYGYTF.